The 29 T cell receptor beta chains below come from one sample, sequenced in a study of control samples from healthy donors and cancer patients. Assay: immunoSEQ multiplex PCR; the TCRdb copy retains only in-frame clones and omits some. Here the sample spans 150,000 or so clones, 94% being singletons. The specimen sequenced was blood. These receptors came from a man aged 35 to 55 in good health.

The sample holds a few counts of this clone. The J gene is TRBJ2-2, the V gene TRBV27; the D gene could be TRBD1 or TRBD2 (5 bases each). Germline loops: CDR1 MNHEY, CDR2 SMNVEV (reference sequence). The V end was cut by 6 bases, the J end by 5 bases, with 16 bases between. The CDR3 length is 15 residues. The CDR3 region has the DNA TGTGCCAGCAGGACCGGGACGGAAAAGACCGGGGAGCTGTTTTTT. Amino acid sequence: CASRTGTEKTGELFF.

This clone has a handful of counts. The V gene is TRBV21-1, the J gene TRBJ1-1; TRBD1 was called by the table and not checked on the DNA. TRBV21-1 is a known pseudogene. CDR3 length: 16 residues. The CDR3 DNA sequence: TGTGCCAGCCCTTACAGGACACTAAGTGGAGACACTGAAGCTTTCTTT. As protein: CASPYRTLSGDTEAFF.

The chain carries TRBV6-5 and TRBJ1-1; D is perhaps TRBD1 (5 bases). V lost 0 bases, J lost 0 bases, and 8 bases lay in between. This CDR3 region has 15 residues. Germline CDR1 and CDR2: MNHEY and SVGAGI. This chain's CDR3 is CASSYSWGLNTEAFF. The CDR3 DNA is TGTGCCAGCAGTTACTCGTGGGGCTTGAACACTGAAGCTTTCTTT.

V gene TRBV18 combines with J gene TRBJ1-2; the match to TRBD1 covers 10 bases. Germline CDR1 and CDR2: KGHSH and LQKENI. This CDR3 is 16 amino acids long. V was pared by 5 bases and J by 7 bases, with 13 bases of the junction left unmatched. For the CDR3, the DNA is TGTGCCAGCTCATCAATGGCAGGACAGGGGGTTGCTGGCTACACCTTC. Translated, it gives CASSSMAGQGVAGYTF. The full variable domain, its missing parts supplied by reference TRBV18 and TRBJ1-2, is NAGVMQNPRHLVRRRGQEARLRCSPMKGHSHVYWYRQLPEEGLKFMVYLQKENIIDESGMPKERFSAEFPKEGPSILRIQQVVRGDSAAYFCASSSMAGQGVAGYTFGSGTRLTVV.

This clone was counted a single time. The chain is built from TRBV5-6 and TRBJ2-1; 7 bases match TRBD2. Trimming removed 0 bases from V and 8 bases from J; junction bases left unmatched: 14. Looked up from germline, CDR1 is SGHDT and CDR2 is YYEEEE. This CDR3 contains 17 residues. The CDR3 DNA is TGTGCCAGCAGCTTGGGCCCCCGGGCGGGGGATTTCGATGAGCAGTTCTTC. The encoded protein is CASSLGPRAGDFDEQFF.

This clone was seen only once. V and J are TRBV21-1 and TRBJ2-7. TRBV21-1 is a listed pseudogene. There are 14 residues in the CDR3. The CDR3 DNA reads as TGTGCCAGCAGCAAAGCTCACCCCTTCTACGAGCAGTACTTC. This translates into CASSKAHPFYEQYF.

This chain connects TRBV6-5 to TRBJ1-2; possibly TRBD1 for D (6 bases). CDR1 and CDR2 from the germline V gene are MNHEY and SVGAGI. CDR3 length: 11 amino acids. V was cut by 4 bases and J by 7 bases, with 7 bases left in between. In DNA form, the CDR3 reads TGTGCCAGCAGTTCCAGGGGTGGCTACACCTTC. This sequence encodes CASSSRGGYTF.

The J gene is TRBJ2-4, the V gene TRBV7-2, with a weak D call TRBD1 (6 bases). The V and J ends lost 1 base and 6 bases respectively, with 13 bases between them. CDR1 is SGHTA and CDR2 is FQGNSA in the germline V gene. This CDR3 comprises 15 residues. The CDR3 sequence: CASSLGQGSVNIQYF. The CDR3 DNA is TGTGCCAGCAGCTTAGGGCAGGGGTCGGTAAACATTCAGTACTTC.

This clone was seen once. The V call is TRBV5-4, the J call TRBJ1-2; D is undetermined. The CDR3 extends over 14 amino acids. Trimming cost V 0 bases and J 6 bases, with 12 bases left between them. The germline CDR1 and CDR2 sequences are SGHNT and YYREEE (reference sequence). CDR3 in DNA: TGTGCCAGCAGCTTGGCCGTGCAGGCCCATGGCTACACCTTC. Amino acid sequence: CASSLAVQAHGYTF.

V and J are TRBV5-5 and TRBJ1-3; D is uncertain. The CDR3 contains 15 residues. V lost 3 bases to trimming and J lost 0 bases, with 10 bases between them. Germline V gene sequence: CDR1 SGHKS, CDR2 YYEKEE (reference sequence). The CDR3, as DNA: TGTGCCAGCAGCTCCAACCGAGGCTCTGGAAACACCATATATTTT. Its translation is CASSSNRGSGNTIYF. Drawing the rest from reference TRBV5-5 and TRBJ1-3, the complete variable domain is DAGVTQSPTHLIKTRGQQVTLRCSPISGHKSVSWYQQVLGQGPQFIFQYYEKEERGRGNFPDRFSARQFPNYSSELNVNALLLGDSALYLCASSSNRGSGNTIYFGEGSWLTVV.

The chain carries TRBV27 and TRBJ2-7; maybe TRBD2 (5 bases). Germline CDR1 MNHEY, CDR2 SMNVEV (reference sequence). Trimming removed 3 bases from V and 4 bases from J, with 13 bases in between. The CDR3 spans 14 residues. The CDR3 here is CASSFISGGYEQYF. CDR3 nucleotides: TGTGCCAGCAGTTTCATCAGCGGCGGGTACGAGCAGTACTTC.

Worth noting for this clone: At one of its ends the junction is not consistent with the germline gene, which may arise from a read error. The rearrangement links TRBV9 to TRBJ2-1; no reliable D call. CDR1 is SGDLS and CDR2 is YYNGEE in the germline V gene. This CDR3 has 13 amino acids. In DNA, the CDR3 is TGTGCCAGCAGCGGTTACTCCGACAATGAGCAGTTCTTC. It codes for CASSGYSDNEQFF. Filled out from reference TRBV9 and TRBJ2-1, the complete variable domain reads DSGVTQTPKHLITATGQRVTLRCSPRSGDLSVYWYQQSLDQGLQFLIQYYNGEERAKGNILERFSAQQFPDLHSELNLSSLELGDSALYFCASSGYSDNEQFFGPGTRLTVL.

CDR3 in DNA: TGTGCCAGCAGCTTATCGGGGGCGAGATATGAGCAGTACTTC. This gives the protein CASSLSGARYEQYF. The V and J genes are TRBV7-2 and TRBJ2-7; D may correspond to TRBD1 or TRBD2 (6 bases each). Per germline, CDR1 SGHTA and CDR2 FQGNSA. CDR3 size: 14 residues. V was trimmed by 2 bases and J by 7 bases, leaving 15 bases between them.

The chain links TRBV25-1 to TRBJ2-7; tentative D call: TRBD1 (5 bases). The CDR3 has 15 residues. Germline V gene lookup returns CDR1 MGHDK and CDR2 SYGVNS. V was trimmed by 7 bases and J by 0 bases, leaving 16 bases between them. For the CDR3, the DNA is TGTGCCAGCACTACCCTGAAGGGGAACTCCTACGAGCAGTACTTC. Its translation: CASTTLKGNSYEQYF.

The genes are TRBV18 and TRBJ1-1; TRBD1 aligns across 10 bases. The CDR3 extends over 14 amino acids. With 2 bases clipped from V and 11 bases from J, the junction kept 8 bases outside the gene matches. Germline loops: CDR1 KGHSH, CDR2 LQKENI. The CDR3: CASSPETGGANAFF. The DNA for the CDR3 is TGTGCCAGCTCACCAGAGACAGGGGGCGCGAACGCTTTCTTT.

This chain links TRBV5-4 with TRBJ2-1, with 10 positions matching TRBD2. The CDR3 loop spans 16 amino acids. Germline-derived CDR1 and CDR2 are SGHNT and YYREEE (reference sequence). The V and J ends lost 4 bases and 9 bases, in that order; junction bases with no gene match: 13. As DNA, the CDR3 is TGTGCCAGCAGCCCAGCACTAGCGGGACGGAGAGGTGAGCAGTTCTTC. Encoded protein: CASSPALAGRRGEQFF.

The CDR3 region has the DNA TGTGCCAGCAGCTTGACAGGGATAAAGATTAACACCGGGGAGCTGTTTTTT. This gives the protein CASSLTGIKINTGELFF. The chain couples TRBV7-2 to TRBJ2-2; 7 nucleotides line up with TRBD1. The V gene end was trimmed by 3 bases and the J gene end by 2 bases; junction bases not matched to a gene: 9. The CDR3 covers 17 residues. Germline-derived CDR1 and CDR2 are SGHTA and FQGNSA.

This chain connects TRBV25-1 to TRBJ1-2, with D perhaps matching TRBD1 (5 bases). The V gene lost 4 bases and the J gene lost 8 bases, with 23 bases spanning the gap. Per the germline V gene, CDR1 is MGHDK and CDR2 is SYGVNS. The CDR3 covers 16 residues. The CDR3 here is CASSGGVGAGQEGYTF. The CDR3 nucleotides read TGTGCCAGCAGTGGCGGAGTTGGGGCAGGGCAGGAAGGCTACACCTTC.

The V call is TRBV5-1, the J call TRBJ1-1, with 8 bases fitting TRBD1. The CDR3 has 15 amino acids. The germline CDR1 and CDR2 sequences are SGHRS and YFSETQ. The V and J ends lost 0 bases and 3 bases, in that order; junction bases with no gene match: 4. CDR3 sequence reads: CASSLAAGGYTEAFF. The CDR3 DNA follows: TGCGCCAGCAGCTTGGCGGCAGGGGGCTACACTGAAGCTTTCTTT. Using reference TRBV5-1 and TRBJ1-1 for the parts outside the CDR3, the full variable domain is KAGVTQTPRYLIKTRGQQVTLSCSPISGHRSVSWYQQTPGQGLQFLFEYFSETQRNKGNFPGRFSGRQFSNSRSEMNVSTLELGDSALYLCASSLAAGGYTEAFFGQGTRLTVV.

This chain connects TRBV4-2 to TRBJ1-2; D is uncertain. CDR3 length: 15 amino acids. The V end lost 4 bases, the J end lost 2 bases, and 14 bases lay between the germline ends. CDR1 and CDR2 (germline): LGHNA, YNFKEQ. The CDR3 nucleotides are TGTGCCAGCAGCCTTGAAGACGGACCCAACTATGGCTACACCTTC. Its translation: CASSLEDGPNYGYTF.

The CDR3 here is CASSLTGREEYNEQFF. The DNA of the CDR3 is TGTGCCAGCAGCTTAACGGGGCGGGAGGAATACAATGAGCAGTTCTTC. The chain is built from TRBV7-3 and TRBJ2-1; 8 bases agree with TRBD2. Looked up from germline, CDR1 is SGHTA and CDR2 is FQGTGA. Trimming removed 0 bases from V and 4 bases from J; junction bases left unmatched: 5. The CDR3 has 16 amino acids.

V gene TRBV7-2 combines with J gene TRBJ1-2; D possibly corresponds to TRBD1 (6 bases). V lost 5 bases to trimming and J lost 5 bases, with 15 bases between them. The length of the CDR3 is 14 residues. From germline, CDR1 is SGHTA and CDR2 FQGNSA. The CDR3 DNA is TGTGCCAGCAGCGTTAACGTGGGGGCGTATGGCTACACCTTC. This translates into CASSVNVGAYGYTF. Looking up the rest from reference TRBV7-2 and TRBJ1-2 gives the full variable domain: GAGVSQSPSNKVTEKGKDVELRCDPISGHTALYWYRQSLGQGLEFLIYFQGNSAPDKSGLPSDRFSAERTGGSVSTLTIQRTQQEDSAVYLCASSVNVGAYGYTFGSGTRLTVV.

The chain has TRBV24-1 and TRBJ1-6, with D maybe TRBD1 (6 bases). Germline CDR1 is KGHDR and CDR2 is SFDVKD. The CDR3 totals 16 residues. The ends were cut back, 9 bases at V and 0 bases at J, with 14 bases in the middle. Here the CDR3 reads CATPEGQSSYNSPLHF. The DNA of the CDR3 is TGTGCCACCCCCGAAGGACAGAGCTCCTATAATTCACCCCTCCACTTT.

The chain recombines TRBV10-3 with TRBJ1-2; no firm D call. Per germline, CDR1 ENHRY and CDR2 SYGVKD. The CDR3 extends over 11 amino acids. Trimming pared 7 bases from V and 4 bases from J, leaving 7 bases between. DNA of the CDR3: TGTGCCATCAAAGAGGGCTATGGCTACACCTTC. Translating it yields CAIKEGYGYTF.

DNA for the CDR3: TGTGCCAGCAGCTTCGGGGGAGAAGCTTTCTTT. Protein sequence: CASSFGGEAFF. The chain couples TRBV11-2 to TRBJ1-1; maybe TRBD1 (5 bases). The CDR3 is 11 residues long. The germline V gene encodes CDR1 SGHAT and CDR2 FQNNGV. The V and J ends lost 3 bases and 8 bases respectively, with 7 bases between them.

The chain uses TRBV15 and TRBJ2-5; 9 bases agree with TRBD1. This CDR3 has 16 amino acids. Germline V CDR1 and CDR2: LNHNV, YYDKDF (reference sequence). J lost 5 bases, V lost 5 bases, and 12 bases had no gene match. CDR3 bases: TGTGCCACCAGCGGGGCCGGGACAGGGCCAGGGGAGACCCAGTACTTC. Protein product: CATSGAGTGPGETQYF.

CDR3 protein: CASSSGANQPQHF. CDR3 nucleotides: TGTGCCAGCAGCTCAGGAGCTAATCAGCCCCAGCATTTT. The rearrangement links TRBV5-6 to TRBJ1-5; D gene ambiguous. Germline CDR1 reads SGHDT; CDR2 reads YYEEEE. With 3 bases removed from V and 4 bases from J, the gap between germline ends came to 8 bases. This CDR3 comprises 13 residues.

V gene TRBV6-5 combines with J gene TRBJ1-6, with TRBD1 matching 8 bases. CDR1 is MNHEY, CDR2 SVGAGI, per germline. This CDR3 is built from 13 residues. V lost 8 bases, J lost 7 bases, and 4 bases stayed unmatched. CDR3 nucleotides: TGTGCCAGCGGAAGGACAGGGAATTCACCCCTCCACTTT. It specifies CASGRTGNSPLHF.

The rearrangement joins TRBV21-1 to TRBJ1-5. TRBV21-1 has pseudogene status. The CDR3 covers 17 residues. The CDR3 loop reads CASSKGPVGLPLKPQHF. The CDR3 nucleotides read TGTGCCAGCAGCAAGGGGCCCGTGGGACTCCCTTTGAAGCCCCAGCATTTT.